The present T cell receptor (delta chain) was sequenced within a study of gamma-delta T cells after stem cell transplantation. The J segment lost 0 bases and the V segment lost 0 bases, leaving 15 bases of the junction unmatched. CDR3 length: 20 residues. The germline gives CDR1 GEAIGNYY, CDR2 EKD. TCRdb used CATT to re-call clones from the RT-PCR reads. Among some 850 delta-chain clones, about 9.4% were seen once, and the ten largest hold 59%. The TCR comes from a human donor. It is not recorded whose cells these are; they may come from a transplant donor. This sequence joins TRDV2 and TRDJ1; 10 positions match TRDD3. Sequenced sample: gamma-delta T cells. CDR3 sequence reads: CACDTVGGYSVGEYTDKLIF. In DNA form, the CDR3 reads TGTGCCTGTGACACCGTTGGGGGATACTCGGTCGGGGAGTACACCGATAAACTCATCTTT.